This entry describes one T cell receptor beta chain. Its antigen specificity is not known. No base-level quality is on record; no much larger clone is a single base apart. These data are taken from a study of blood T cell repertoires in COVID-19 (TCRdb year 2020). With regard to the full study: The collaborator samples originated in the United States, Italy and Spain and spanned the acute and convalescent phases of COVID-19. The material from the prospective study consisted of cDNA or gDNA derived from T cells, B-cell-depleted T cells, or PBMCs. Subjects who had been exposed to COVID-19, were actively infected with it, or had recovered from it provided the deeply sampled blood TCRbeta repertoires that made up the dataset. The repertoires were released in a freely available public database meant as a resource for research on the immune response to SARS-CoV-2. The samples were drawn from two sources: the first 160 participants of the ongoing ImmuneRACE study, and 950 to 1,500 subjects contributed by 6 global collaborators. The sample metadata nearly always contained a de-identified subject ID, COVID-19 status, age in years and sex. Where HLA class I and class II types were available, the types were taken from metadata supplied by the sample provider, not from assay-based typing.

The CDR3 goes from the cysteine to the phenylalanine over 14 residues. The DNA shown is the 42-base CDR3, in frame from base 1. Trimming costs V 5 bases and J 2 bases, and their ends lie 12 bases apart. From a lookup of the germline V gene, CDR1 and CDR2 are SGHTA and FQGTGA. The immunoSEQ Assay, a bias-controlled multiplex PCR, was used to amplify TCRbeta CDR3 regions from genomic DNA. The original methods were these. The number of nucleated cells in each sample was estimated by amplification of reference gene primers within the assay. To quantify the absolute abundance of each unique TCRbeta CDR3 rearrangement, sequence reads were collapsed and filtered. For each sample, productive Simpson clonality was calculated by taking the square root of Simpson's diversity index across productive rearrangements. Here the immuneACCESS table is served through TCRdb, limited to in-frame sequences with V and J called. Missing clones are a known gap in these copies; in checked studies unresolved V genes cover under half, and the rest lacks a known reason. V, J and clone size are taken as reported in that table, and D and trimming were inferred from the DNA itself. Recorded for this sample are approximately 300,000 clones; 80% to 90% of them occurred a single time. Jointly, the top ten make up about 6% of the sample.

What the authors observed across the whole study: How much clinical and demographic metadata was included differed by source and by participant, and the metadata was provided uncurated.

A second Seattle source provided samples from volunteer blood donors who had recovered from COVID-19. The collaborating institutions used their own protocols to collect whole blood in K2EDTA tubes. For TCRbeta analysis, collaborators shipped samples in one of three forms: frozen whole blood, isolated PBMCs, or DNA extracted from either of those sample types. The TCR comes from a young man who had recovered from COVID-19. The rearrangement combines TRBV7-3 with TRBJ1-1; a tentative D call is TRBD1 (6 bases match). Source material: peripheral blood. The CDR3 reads CASSIHRENTEAFF. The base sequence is TGTGCCAGCAGCATCCACAGGGAAAACACTGAAGCTTTCTTT.